The 29 T cell receptor beta chains reported below all come from one sample, sequenced in a study of cytomegalovirus exposure and HLA in healthy donors. Assay used: immunoSEQ multiplex PCR; TCRdb lists only in-frame clones, some missing. The data show about 240,000 clones, around nine tenths seen once. Sequenced material: PBMCs. The source of these receptors is a man younger than 35 in good health and CMV-seronegative.

The chain joins TRBV28 to TRBJ1-5; D is ambiguous. Germline loops: CDR1 MDHEN, CDR2 SYDVKM. The CDR3 sequence is 12 residues long. V lost 5 bases to trimming and J lost 11 bases, with 13 bases between them. The CDR3 reads CASSIARSAQHF. The DNA for the CDR3 is TGTGCCAGCAGTATCGCCCGGTCTGCCCAGCATTTT.

This chain joins TRBV7-9 and TRBJ1-1; D is ambiguous. Germline CDR1 and CDR2: SEHNR and FQNEAQ (reference sequence). This CDR3 spans 15 amino acids. V gave up 5 bases and J gave up 0 bases, with 13 bases separating them. This CDR3 is CASSPRTAVNTEAFF. The CDR3 nucleotides are TGTGCCAGCAGCCCCCGCACCGCAGTGAACACTGAAGCTTTCTTT. The complete variable domain, with remaining parts taken from reference TRBV7-9 and TRBJ1-1, reads DTGVSQNPRHKITKRGQNVTFRCDPISEHNRLYWYRQTLGQGPEFLTYFQNEAQLEKSRLLSDRFSAERPKGSFSTLEIQRTEQGDSAMYLCASSPRTAVNTEAFFGQGTRLTVV.

A note on this clone: At the DNA level, this CDR3 is encoded by other sequences in the same sample as well. The rearrangement uses TRBV5-4 and TRBJ1-4; D call uncertain. CDR3 length equals 14 residues. V lost 3 bases, J lost 2 bases, and 8 bases lay in between. The germline CDR1 and CDR2 sequences are SGHNT and YYREEE (reference sequence). CDR3 sequence: CASSSGGTNEKLFF. In DNA form, the CDR3 reads TGTGCCAGCAGCTCAGGAGGGACTAATGAAAAACTGTTTTTT.

A remark on this clone: An end of the junction does not agree with germline; a read error may underlie this. The rearrangement joins TRBV6-1 to TRBJ2-1, with 7 bases lining up with TRBD2. This CDR3 has 14 residues. Germline V gives CDR1 MNHNS, CDR2 SASEGT. As DNA, the CDR3 is TGTGCCAGCAGTGAACAGGGAGGCGCGGGAGAGGGGATCTTC. This gives the protein CASSEQGGAGEGIF.

This chain joins TRBV18 and TRBJ2-7, with 10 bases aligning to TRBD2. Per the germline V gene, CDR1 is KGHSH and CDR2 is LQKENI. Unmatched junction bases numbered 10, after V lost 3 bases and J lost 5 bases. The CDR3 has 16 amino acids. CDR3 protein: CASSPPLAGVSHEQYF. The CDR3 region has the DNA TGTGCCAGCTCACCCCCCCTAGCGGGAGTTTCCCACGAGCAGTACTTC.

The rearrangement links TRBV28 to TRBJ2-1, with D possibly being TRBD1 (5 bases). The V end lost 4 bases, the J end lost 3 bases, and 13 bases lay between the germline ends. The CDR3 totals 15 residues. In germline, CDR1 is MDHEN, CDR2 SYDVKM. The CDR3 coding sequence is TGTGCCAGCAGTTCTCGGGCAGGGCGCTACAATGAGCAGTTCTTC. Translation gives CASSSRAGRYNEQFF.

This clone has just a few counts. The chain joins TRBV2 to TRBJ1-6, with TRBD1 identical over 9 bases. V gave up 7 bases and J gave up 7 bases; unmatched junction bases: 2. The germline CDR1 and CDR2 sequences are SNHLY and FYNNEI. This CDR3 is built from 13 residues. The CDR3 sequence: CASIGQGNSPLHF. The CDR3 DNA reads as TGTGCCAGCATCGGACAGGGGAATTCACCCCTCCACTTT.

The sample holds a few counts of this clone. The chain has TRBV28 and TRBJ1-2, with 7 bases matching TRBD1. This CDR3 spans 13 amino acids. Germline V CDR1 and CDR2: MDHEN, SYDVKM. After removal of 7 bases from V and 2 bases from J, the junction contained 4 bases not matched to a gene. CDR3 sequence: CASISGQNYGYTF. In DNA form, the CDR3 reads TGTGCCAGCATCTCGGGACAGAACTATGGCTACACCTTC.

The V call is TRBV28, the J call TRBJ1-1; tentatively, D is TRBD1 (5 bases). Germline assignment: CDR1 MDHEN and CDR2 SYDVKM. The V end lost 8 bases, the J end lost 2 bases, and 15 bases lay between the germline ends. This CDR3 spans 14 amino acids. Here the CDR3 DNA reads TGTGCCAGCGCCGCGGTCGGGGGAAACACTGAAGCTTTCTTT. It is translated as CASAAVGGNTEAFF.

The chain uses TRBV29-1 and TRBJ2-7; TRBD2 agrees at 8 bases. In germline, CDR1 is SQVTM, CDR2 ANQGSEA. V shed 3 bases, J shed 3 bases, and the junction held 4 bases outside the gene matches. The CDR3 extends over 13 amino acids. CDR3 nucleotide sequence: TGCAGCGTTGAGGGACTAGGGGGCTACGAGCAGTACTTC. As protein: CSVEGLGGYEQYF.

To note about this clone: This same CDR3 is encoded by further DNA sequences in the sample. The genes are TRBV27 and TRBJ2-1; no firm D call. Between the trimmed V and J ends, which lost 0 bases and 10 bases, there was a span of 7 bases. The germline V gene encodes CDR1 MNHEY and CDR2 SMNVEV (reference sequence). This CDR3 has 12 amino acids. The CDR3 nucleotides read TGTGCCAGCAGTTTATCCCGGAGCGAGCAGTTCTTC. Its protein product is CASSLSRSEQFF.

This chain joins TRBV5-4 and TRBJ2-6; no definite D call. With 3 bases removed from V and 4 bases from J, the gap between germline ends came to 11 bases. Germline CDR1 is SGHNT and CDR2 is YYREEE (reference sequence). The CDR3 length is 15 residues. The CDR3 here is CASSSDTRGANVLTF. Here the CDR3 DNA reads TGTGCCAGCAGCTCTGACACCCGGGGGGCCAACGTCCTGACTTTC.

V is TRBV7-9 and J is TRBJ2-2; D may be TRBD1 (5 bases). The germline V gene has CDR1 SEHNR and CDR2 FQNEAQ (reference sequence). V lost 5 bases, J lost 3 bases, and 7 bases lay in between. The CDR3 spans 13 residues. The CDR3 DNA reads as TGTGCCAGCAGCCTGACAGACACCGGGGAGCTGTTTTTT. It translates to CASSLTDTGELFF.

The CDR3 here is CSVRGITEAFF. CDR3 bases: TGCAGCGTAAGGGGGATAACTGAAGCTTTCTTT. The chain is built from TRBV29-1 and TRBJ1-1; perhaps TRBD1 as D (6 bases). V lost 6 bases to trimming and J lost 5 bases, with 10 bases between them. The CDR3 is 11 residues long. The germline CDR1 and CDR2 sequences are SQVTM and ANQGSEA.

This sequence joins TRBV4-3 and TRBJ1-1, with D perhaps TRBD1 (5 bases). The ends were cut back, 4 bases at V and 4 bases at J, with 13 bases in the middle. CDR1 and CDR2 from the germline V gene are LGHNA and YSLEER. The CDR3 consists of 14 residues. The CDR3 DNA reads as TGCGCCAGCAGCCTGCTAGGGGTAACCACTGAAGCTTTCTTT. This translates into CASSLLGVTTEAFF.

As to this clone: The junction departs from the called germline gene at one end, perhaps through a read error. The chain links TRBV5-1 to TRBJ1-2, with 7 nucleotides matching TRBD1. The CDR3 runs to 14 residues. CDR1 SGHRS and CDR2 YFSETQ come from the germline V gene. The CDR3 nucleotides are TGCGCCAGCAACTTGGCCGGGACAGACTATGGCTACACCTTC. Its protein is CASNLAGTDYGYTF.

This chain joins TRBV4-3 and TRBJ2-7; TRBD1 matches 7 bases. V was clipped by 2 bases and J by 4 bases; unmatched bases: 2. The CDR3 contains 13 residues. From germline, CDR1 is LGHNA and CDR2 YSLEER. The CDR3 region is CASSQYRGYEQYF. CDR3 DNA: TGCGCCAGCAGCCAATACAGGGGATACGAGCAGTACTTC.

This rearrangement joins TRBV5-1 to TRBJ1-5, with 9 bases identical to TRBD1. Germline V gene sequence: CDR1 SGHRS, CDR2 YFSETQ. J gave up 5 bases and V 0 bases, and 3 bases lay outside the gene matches. The CDR3 contains 15 residues. The CDR3 coding sequence is TGCGCCAGCAGCTTGGATGACAGGGGGTATCAGCCCCAGCATTTT. This translates into CASSLDDRGYQPQHF.

The chain employs TRBV10-2 and TRBJ1-6; perhaps TRBD1 as D (6 bases). V lost 4 bases, J lost 10 bases, and 14 bases lay in between. The CDR3 loop spans 14 amino acids. Germline CDR1 WSHSY, CDR2 SAAADI. DNA for the CDR3: TGCGCCAGCAGTGCACAGGGAAGTAACTCACCCCTCCACTTT. It yields the protein CASSAQGSNSPLHF.

This sequence joins TRBV7-2 and TRBJ2-5; 8 bases agree with TRBD2. Trimming took 6 bases from V and 1 from J; bases not matched to a gene: 4. Germline V gives CDR1 SGHTA, CDR2 FQGNSA. The CDR3 covers 14 residues. Written as DNA, the CDR3 is TGTGCCAGCAGGCAAACTAGCGGCCAAGAGACCCAGTACTTC. Translating gives CASRQTSGQETQYF.

The V gene is TRBV18, the J gene TRBJ2-7; tentatively, D is TRBD2 (6 bases). There are 15 residues in the CDR3. V was clipped by 0 bases and J by 4 bases, with 13 bases between them. The germline CDR1 and CDR2 sequences are KGHSH and LQKENI. Here the CDR3 reads CASSPPSSGPYEQYF. The CDR3 DNA follows: TGTGCCAGCTCACCACCAAGTAGCGGACCTTACGAGCAGTACTTC.

This CDR3 is CAWDRGSSNQPQHF. The CDR3 DNA sequence: TGTGCCTGGGACAGGGGAAGTAGCAATCAGCCCCAGCATTTT. This chain links TRBV30 with TRBJ1-5; 8 bases match TRBD1. This CDR3 has 14 amino acids. Germline V gives CDR1 GTSNPN, CDR2 SVGIG (reference sequence). The V segment lost 5 bases and the J segment 0 bases; nucleotides outside the gene matches: 3.

This clone has just one count. CDR3 protein: CASSPPGGAGAGNEQFF. Written as DNA, the CDR3 is TGTGCCAGCAGCCCTCCGGGTGGAGCGGGGGCCGGCAATGAGCAGTTCTTC. The chain combines TRBV7-2 with TRBJ2-1; TRBD2 aligns across 8 bases. V shed 5 bases, J shed 6 bases, and the junction held 15 bases outside the gene matches. The CDR3 runs to 17 residues. CDR1 and CDR2 from the germline V gene are SGHTA and FQGNSA.

This chain connects TRBV4-2 to TRBJ2-1, with 16 bases lining up with TRBD2. The CDR3 has 18 residues. Germline trimming cut 3 bases from V and 7 bases from J; bases unmatched to any gene: 9. Per germline, CDR1 LGHNA and CDR2 YNFKEQ. The DNA of the CDR3 is TGTGCCAGCAGCCAGGTGGGACTAGCGGGAGGGGAAACGAATGAGCAGTTCTTC. Translating gives CASSQVGLAGGETNEQFF.

V is TRBV18 and J is TRBJ1-4, with 8 bases that match TRBD1. V shed 6 bases, J shed 3 bases, and the junction held 6 bases outside the gene matches. This CDR3 is built from 15 residues. The V gene's germline CDR1 is KGHSH and CDR2 LQKENI. The CDR3 DNA sequence: TGTGCCAGCTCGACAGGGGTAGGATCTAATGAAAAACTGTTTTTT. Translation gives CASSTGVGSNEKLFF.

This clone was picked up one time. V and J are TRBV5-8 and TRBJ2-7; D is possibly TRBD1 (6 bases). V was clipped by 3 bases and J by 1 base, with 8 bases between them. Germline CDR1 is SGHTS and CDR2 is YDEGEE. This CDR3 is 13 amino acids long. CDR3 residues: CASSWGTSYEQYF. CDR3 in DNA: TGTGCCAGCAGCTGGGGGACATCCTACGAGCAGTACTTC.

The chain couples TRBV6-6 to TRBJ2-7; D is unresolved. V was trimmed by 7 bases and J by 2 bases, leaving 15 bases between them. From germline, CDR1 is MNHNY and CDR2 SVGAGI (reference sequence). The CDR3 has 14 residues. DNA for the CDR3: TGTGCCAGCACCCACGGGTCCTCCGCCTACGAGCAGTACTTC. This codes for CASTHGSSAYEQYF.

The chain combines TRBV5-6 with TRBJ1-2; no clear D. Germline values: CDR1 SGHDT, CDR2 YYEEEE. V gave up 2 bases and J gave up 5 bases, with 7 bases separating them. CDR3 size: 12 residues. CDR3 coding DNA: TGTGCCAGCAGCTTAGTAGAGTATGGCTACACCTTC. Amino acids: CASSLVEYGYTF.

The chain links TRBV4-1 to TRBJ2-7; a possible D gene is TRBD1 (6 bases). V was shortened by 6 bases and J by 5 bases, with 17 bases between the two germline ends. The CDR3 is made up of 14 amino acids. The germline CDR1 and CDR2 sequences are MGHRA and YSYEKL. The CDR3 reads CASSLRTEQDEQYF. The CDR3 bases are TGCGCCAGCAGTTTAAGGACAGAGCAGGACGAGCAGTACTTC.